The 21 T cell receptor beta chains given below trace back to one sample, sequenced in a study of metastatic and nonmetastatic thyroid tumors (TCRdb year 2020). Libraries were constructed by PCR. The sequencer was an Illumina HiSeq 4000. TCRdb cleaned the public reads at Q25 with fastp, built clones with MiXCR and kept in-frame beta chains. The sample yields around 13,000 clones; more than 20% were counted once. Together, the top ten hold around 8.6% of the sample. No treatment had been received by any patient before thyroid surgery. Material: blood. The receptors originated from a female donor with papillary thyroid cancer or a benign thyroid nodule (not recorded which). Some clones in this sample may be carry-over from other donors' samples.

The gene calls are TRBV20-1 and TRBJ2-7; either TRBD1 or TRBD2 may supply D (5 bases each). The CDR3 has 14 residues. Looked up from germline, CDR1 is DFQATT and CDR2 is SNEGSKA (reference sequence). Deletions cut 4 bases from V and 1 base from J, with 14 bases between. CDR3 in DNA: TGCAGTGCTACTGGGACGGAACTTTCCTACGAGCAGTACTTC. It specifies CSATGTELSYEQYF.

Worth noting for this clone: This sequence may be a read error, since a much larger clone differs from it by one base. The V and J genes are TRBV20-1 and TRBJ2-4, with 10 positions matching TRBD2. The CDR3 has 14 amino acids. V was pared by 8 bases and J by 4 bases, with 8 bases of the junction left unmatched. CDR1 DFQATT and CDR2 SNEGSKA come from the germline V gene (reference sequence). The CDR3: CSTGAGGTKNIQYF. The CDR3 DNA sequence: TGCAGTACTGGAGCGGGAGGGACGAAAAACATTCAGTACTTC.

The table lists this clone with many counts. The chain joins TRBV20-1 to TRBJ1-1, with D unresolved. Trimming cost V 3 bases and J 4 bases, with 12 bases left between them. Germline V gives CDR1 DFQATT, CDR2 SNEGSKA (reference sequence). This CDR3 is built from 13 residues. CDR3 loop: CSASGGLGTEAFF. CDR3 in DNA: TGCAGTGCTAGTGGAGGGCTCGGCACTGAAGCTTTCTTT.

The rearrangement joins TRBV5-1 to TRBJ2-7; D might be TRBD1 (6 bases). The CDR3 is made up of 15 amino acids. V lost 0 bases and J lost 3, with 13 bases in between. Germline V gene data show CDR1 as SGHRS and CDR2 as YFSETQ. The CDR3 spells CASSLVGTSRYEQYF. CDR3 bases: TGCGCCAGCAGCTTGGTCGGGACATCTCGCTACGAGCAGTACTTC.

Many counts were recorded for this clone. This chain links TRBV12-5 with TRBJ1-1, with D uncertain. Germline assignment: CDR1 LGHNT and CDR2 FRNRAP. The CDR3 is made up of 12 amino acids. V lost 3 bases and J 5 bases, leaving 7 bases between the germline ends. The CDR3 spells CASGFGWTEAFF. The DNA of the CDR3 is TGTGCTAGTGGTTTCGGGTGGACTGAAGCTTTCTTT.

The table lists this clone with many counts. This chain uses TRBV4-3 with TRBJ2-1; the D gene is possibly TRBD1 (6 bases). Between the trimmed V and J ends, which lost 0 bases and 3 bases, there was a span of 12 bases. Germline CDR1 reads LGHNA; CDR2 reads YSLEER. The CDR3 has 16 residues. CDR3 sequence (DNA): TGCGCCAGCAGCCAAGATGGGCAGGGGTTCTACAATGAGCAGTTCTTC. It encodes CASSQDGQGFYNEQFF.

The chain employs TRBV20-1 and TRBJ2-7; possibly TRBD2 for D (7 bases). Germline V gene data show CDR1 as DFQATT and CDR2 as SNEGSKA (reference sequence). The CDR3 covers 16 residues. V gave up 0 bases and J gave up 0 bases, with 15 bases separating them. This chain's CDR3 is CSARDPRGAYSYEQYF. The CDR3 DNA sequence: TGCAGTGCTAGAGACCCCCGGGGGGCCTACTCCTACGAGCAGTACTTC.

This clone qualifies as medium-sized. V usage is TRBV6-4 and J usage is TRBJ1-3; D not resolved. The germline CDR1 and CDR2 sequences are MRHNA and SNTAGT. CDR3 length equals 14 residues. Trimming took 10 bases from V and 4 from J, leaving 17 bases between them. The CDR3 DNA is TGTGCCATCATCAGGAGGGCGTCGGGAAACACCATATATTTT. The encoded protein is CAIIRRASGNTIYF.

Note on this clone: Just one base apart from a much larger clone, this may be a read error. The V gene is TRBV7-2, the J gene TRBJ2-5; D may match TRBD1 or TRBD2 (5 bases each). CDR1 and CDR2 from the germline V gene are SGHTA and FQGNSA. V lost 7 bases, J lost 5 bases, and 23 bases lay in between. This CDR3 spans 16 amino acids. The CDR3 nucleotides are TGTGCCAGCATCCTTCTCCCGAGAAGAGAGGGGGAGACCCAGTACTTC. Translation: CASILLPRREGETQYF. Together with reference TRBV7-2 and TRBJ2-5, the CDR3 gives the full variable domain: GAGVSQSPSNKVTEKGKDVELRCDPISGHTALYWYRQSLGQGLEFLIYFQGNSAPDKSGLPSDRFSAERTGGSVSTLTIQRTQQEDSAVYLCASILLPRREGETQYFGPGTRLLVL.

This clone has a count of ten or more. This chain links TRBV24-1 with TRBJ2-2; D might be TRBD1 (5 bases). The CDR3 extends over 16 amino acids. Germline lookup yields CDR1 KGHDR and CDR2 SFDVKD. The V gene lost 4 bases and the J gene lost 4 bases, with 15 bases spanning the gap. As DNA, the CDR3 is TGTGCCACCAGTGACCAGACAGTTTCGGGCACCGGGGAGCTGTTTTTT. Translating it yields CATSDQTVSGTGELFF.

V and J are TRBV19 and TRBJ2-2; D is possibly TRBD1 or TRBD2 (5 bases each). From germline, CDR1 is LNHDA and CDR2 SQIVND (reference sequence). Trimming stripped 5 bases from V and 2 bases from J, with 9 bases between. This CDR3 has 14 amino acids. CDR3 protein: CASSRDRNTGELFF. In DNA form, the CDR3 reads TGTGCCAGTAGTCGGGACCGAAACACCGGGGAGCTGTTTTTT.

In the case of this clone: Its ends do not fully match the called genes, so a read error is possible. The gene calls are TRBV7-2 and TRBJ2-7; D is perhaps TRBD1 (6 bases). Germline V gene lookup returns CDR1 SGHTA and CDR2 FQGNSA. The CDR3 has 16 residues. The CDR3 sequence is CASSLARPGEGYEQHF. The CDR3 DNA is TGTGCCAGCAGCTTAGCAAGGCCAGGGGAAGGGTACGAGCAGCACTTC.

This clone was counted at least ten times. The CDR3 bases are TGTGCCAGCAGCTGGAATCGGGAGCGGGGGGGCCTCATCCTCCCCTACGAGCAGTACTTC. Amino acid sequence: CASSWNRERGGLILPYEQYF. This rearrangement joins TRBV7-3 to TRBJ2-7, with 10 positions matching TRBD2. In germline, CDR1 is SGHTA, CDR2 FQGTGA. The CDR3 is 20 amino acids. V lost 4 bases and J lost 2; bases outside the gene matches: 20.

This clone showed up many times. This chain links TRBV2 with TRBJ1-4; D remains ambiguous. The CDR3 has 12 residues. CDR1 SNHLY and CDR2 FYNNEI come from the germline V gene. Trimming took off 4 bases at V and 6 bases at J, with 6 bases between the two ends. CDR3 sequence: CASSVVYEKLFF. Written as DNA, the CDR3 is TGTGCCAGCAGTGTGGTGTATGAAAAACTGTTTTTT.

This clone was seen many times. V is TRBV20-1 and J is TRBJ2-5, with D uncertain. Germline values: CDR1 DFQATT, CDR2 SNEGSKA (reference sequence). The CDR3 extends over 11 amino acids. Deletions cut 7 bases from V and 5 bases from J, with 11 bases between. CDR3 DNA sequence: TGCAGTGGTCGGGCCGGGGAGACCCAGTACTTC. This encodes CSGRAGETQYF.

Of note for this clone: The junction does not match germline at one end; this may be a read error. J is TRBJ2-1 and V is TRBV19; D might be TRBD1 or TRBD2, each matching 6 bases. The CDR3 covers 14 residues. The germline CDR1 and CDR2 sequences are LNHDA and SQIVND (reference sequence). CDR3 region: CASSTGGSYNEHFF. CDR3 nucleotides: TGTGCCAGTAGTACCGGGGGCTCCTACAATGAGCATTTCTTC. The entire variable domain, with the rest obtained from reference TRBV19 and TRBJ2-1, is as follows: DGGITQSPKYLFRKEGQNVTLSCEQNLNHDAMYWYRQDPGQGLRLIYYSQIVNDFQKGDIAEGYSVSREKKESFPLTVTSAQKNPTAFYLCASSTGGSYNEHFFGPGTRLTVL.

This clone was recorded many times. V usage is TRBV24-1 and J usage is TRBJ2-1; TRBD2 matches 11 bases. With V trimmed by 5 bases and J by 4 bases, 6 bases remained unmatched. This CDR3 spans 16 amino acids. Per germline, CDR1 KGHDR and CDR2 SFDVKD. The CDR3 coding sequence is TGTGCCACCAGTGGCGATAGCGGGGGGGCTTACAATGAGCAGTTCTTC. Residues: CATSGDSGGAYNEQFF.

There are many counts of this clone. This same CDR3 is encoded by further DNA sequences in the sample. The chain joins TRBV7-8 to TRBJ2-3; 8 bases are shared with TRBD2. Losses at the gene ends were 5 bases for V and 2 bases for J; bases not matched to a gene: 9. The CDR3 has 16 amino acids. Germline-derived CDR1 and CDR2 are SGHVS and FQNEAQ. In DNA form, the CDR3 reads TGTGCCAGCAGCCCCGGGACTAGGGAGTACACAGATACGCAGTATTTT. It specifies CASSPGTREYTDTQYF.

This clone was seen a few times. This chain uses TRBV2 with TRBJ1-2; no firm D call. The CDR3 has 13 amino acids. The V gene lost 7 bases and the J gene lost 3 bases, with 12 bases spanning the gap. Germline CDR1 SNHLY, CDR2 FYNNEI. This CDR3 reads CASTGGRHYGYTF. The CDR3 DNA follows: TGTGCCAGCACCGGAGGGCGGCACTATGGCTACACCTTC. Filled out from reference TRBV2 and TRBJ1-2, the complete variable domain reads EPEVTQTPSHQVTQMGQEVILRCVPISNHLYFYWYRQILGQKVEFLVSFYNNEISEKSEIFDDQFSVERPDGSNFTLKIRSTKLEDSAMYFCASTGGRHYGYTFGSGTRLTVV.

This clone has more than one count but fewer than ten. CDR3 bases: TGTGCCACCAGTGATCCACATCCTCCTAGCGGGGGACCGGCCTCGCCAAGCGATAGGTTCTTC. Translated, it gives CATSDPHPPSGGPASPSDRFF. The rearrangement joins TRBV24-1 to TRBJ2-1, with 10 nucleotides matching TRBD2. Losses at the gene ends were 3 bases for V and 15 bases for J; bases not matched to a gene: 31. CDR3 length: 21 amino acids. Germline CDR1 and CDR2: KGHDR and SFDVKD.

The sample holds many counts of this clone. The CDR3 loop reads CASSLAGSGNTIYF. As DNA, the CDR3 is TGTGCCAGCAGCCTGGCGGGCTCTGGAAACACCATATATTTT. V usage is TRBV7-2 and J usage is TRBJ1-3; D not certain. Trimming took off 5 bases at V and 0 bases at J, with 8 bases between the two ends. The CDR3 is 14 amino acids. Germline V gives CDR1 SGHTA, CDR2 FQGNSA.